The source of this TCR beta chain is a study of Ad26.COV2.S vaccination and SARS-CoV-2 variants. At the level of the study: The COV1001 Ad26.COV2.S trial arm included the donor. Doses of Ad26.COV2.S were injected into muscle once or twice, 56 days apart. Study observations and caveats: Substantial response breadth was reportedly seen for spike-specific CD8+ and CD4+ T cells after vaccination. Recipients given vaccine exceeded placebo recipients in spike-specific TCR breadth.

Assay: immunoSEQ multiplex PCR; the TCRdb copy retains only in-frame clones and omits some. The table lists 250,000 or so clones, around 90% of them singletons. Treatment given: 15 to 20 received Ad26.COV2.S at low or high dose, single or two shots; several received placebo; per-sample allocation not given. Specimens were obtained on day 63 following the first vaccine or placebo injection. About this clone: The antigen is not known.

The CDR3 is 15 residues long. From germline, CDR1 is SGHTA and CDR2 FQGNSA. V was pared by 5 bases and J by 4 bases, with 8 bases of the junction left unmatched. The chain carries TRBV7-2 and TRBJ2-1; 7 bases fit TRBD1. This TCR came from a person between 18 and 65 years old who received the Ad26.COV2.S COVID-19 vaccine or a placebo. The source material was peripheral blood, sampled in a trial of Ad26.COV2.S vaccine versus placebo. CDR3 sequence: CASSPGDSQYNEQFF. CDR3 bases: TGTGCCAGCAGCCCAGGGGACAGCCAATACAATGAGCAGTTCTTC.